This is a list of T cell receptor beta chains from one sample in a study of blood T cell repertoires in COVID-19. The assay was immunoSEQ multiplex PCR, and TCRdb's table has in-frame clones only and misses some. The table shows about 210,000 clones, with just under 85% occurring only once. The sequencing input was peripheral blood. These receptors all come from a woman aged 50 to 60 with active or convalescent COVID-19. CDR3s include the opening cysteine and the closing phenylalanine or tryptophan. Fields, in order: V gene, J gene, clone size, D gene, CDR3 protein, CDR3 DNA. The D gene is left open where the match is weak. Clone size, where shown, is once, few, many, or a class for clones that have expanded.

>TRBV12-5|TRBJ1-6|-|-
CASGFAPQGDSPLHF
TGTGCTAGTGGTTTCGCCCCACAGGGAGATTCACCCCTCCACTTT
>TRBV16|TRBJ1-5|-|-
CASSPLQGSSNQPQHF
TGTGCCAGCAGTCCGCTGCAGGGCAGCAGCAATCAGCCCCAGCATTTT
>TRBV27|TRBJ1-2|-|-
CASTSGGADYGYTF
TGTGCCAGCACCTCGGGGGGCGCAGACTATGGCTACACCTTC
>TRBV6-5|TRBJ2-3|-|TRBD2
CASRSGGTDTQYF
TGTGCCAGCAGGAGCGGGGGCACAGATACGCAGTATTTT
>TRBV6-5|TRBJ2-1|-|-
CASRTSSYNEQFF
TGTGCCAGCCGAACAAGCTCCTACAATGAGCAGTTCTTC
>TRBV5-1|TRBJ1-3|-|-
CASSLGDRFSGNTIYF
TGCGCCAGCAGCTTGGGAGACAGGTTTTCTGGAAACACCATATATTTT
>TRBV5-4|TRBJ2-5|-|-
CASSFRGQQETQYF
TGTGCCAGCAGCTTCCGAGGACAGCAAGAGACCCAGTACTTC
>TRBV15|TRBJ1-4|-|-
CATSREGAGNEKLFF
TGTGCCACCAGCAGGGAGGGTGCGGGTAATGAAAAACTGTTTTTT
>TRBV6-6|TRBJ1-1|-|TRBD1
CASSVQGAEAFF
TGTGCCAGCAGCGTACAGGGGGCTGAAGCTTTCTTT
>TRBV4-1|TRBJ1-2|-|-
CASSQAGYEGYTF
TGCGCCAGCAGCCAAGCAGGGTATGAAGGCTACACCTTC
>TRBV2|TRBJ2-6|once|-
CASLGGGGGANVLTF
TGTGCCAGCCTTGGAGGGGGCGGAGGGGCCAACGTCCTGACTTTC
>TRBV5-4|TRBJ1-2|-|-
CASSSDSFYGYTF
TGTGCCAGCAGCTCGGACAGTTTCTATGGCTACACCTTC
>TRBV29-1|TRBJ1-2|-|-
CSVEGEGSYGYTF
TGCAGCGTCGAAGGGGAGGGGAGCTATGGCTACACCTTC
>TRBV7-8|TRBJ1-5|-|-
CASSLVLNQPQHF
TGTGCCAGCAGCTTAGTCCTTAATCAGCCCCAGCATTTT
>TRBV7-2|TRBJ2-7|-|-
CASSHSGGSQQYF
TGTGCCAGCAGCCATAGCGGCGGCAGCCAGCAGTACTTC
>TRBV3-1/TRBV3-2|TRBJ1-1|-|TRBD1
CASSHIGGPNTEAFF
TGTGCCAGCAGCCATATAGGGGGCCCGAACACTGAAGCTTTCTTT
>TRBV15|TRBJ2-7|-|-
CATSRDRQAYEQYF
TGTGCCACCAGCAGAGACCGACAGGCCTACGAGCAGTACTTC
>TRBV5-1|TRBJ1-2|-|TRBD1
CASSVRTGGGYGYTF
TGCGCCAGCAGCGTCCGGACAGGGGGCGGATATGGCTACACCTTC
>TRBV29-1|TRBJ1-1|-|-
CSVSRGAMSEAFF
TGCAGCGTTTCACGGGGGGCGATGTCTGAAGCTTTCTTT
>TRBV28|TRBJ1-5|-|TRBD1
CASSRTGTFEPQHF
TGTGCCAGCAGCCGGACAGGGACATTTGAGCCCCAGCATTTT
>TRBV18|TRBJ2-3|-|-
CASSPSQGLTDTQYF
TGTGCCAGCTCACCCTCCCAGGGGCTCACAGATACGCAGTATTTT
>TRBV6-5|TRBJ1-3|-|TRBD1
CASSYSTQGRGNTIYF
TGTGCCAGCAGTTACTCAACACAGGGGAGAGGAAACACCATATATTTT
>TRBV6-5|TRBJ2-4|-|TRBD2
CASSKNLAGGFDQYF
TGTGCCAGCAGTAAGAACCTAGCGGGAGGTTTTGATCAGTACTTC
>TRBV18|TRBJ2-7|-|-
CASSLGLPYEQYF
TGTGCCAGCTCGCTCGGACTGCCCTACGAGCAGTACTTC
>TRBV11-2|TRBJ2-1|-|-
CASSLFGAVQGEQFF
TGTGCCAGCAGCTTATTCGGCGCCGTACAGGGTGAGCAGTTCTTC
>TRBV19|TRBJ2-4|-|-
CASSSSNIQYF
TGTGCCAGTAGTTCTTCTAACATTCAGTACTTC
>TRBV12-3/TRBV12-4|TRBJ1-2|once|-
CASSSQGWGYTF
TGTGCCAGCAGTTCACAGGGTTGGGGCTACACCTTC
>TRBV28|TRBJ2-4|-|TRBD1
CASRGQGATKNIQYF
TGTGCCAGCAGGGGACAGGGAGCTACCAAAAACATTCAGTACTTC
>TRBV18|TRBJ2-1|-|-
CASSYGDWRNEQFF
TGTGCCAGCTCATACGGGGACTGGCGGAATGAGCAGTTCTTC
>TRBV20-1|TRBJ1-2|-|-
CSASPGGYTF
TGCAGTGCTAGCCCGGGGGGCTACACCTTC
>TRBV28|TRBJ1-1|-|-
CASSLSGGTEYLNTEAFF
TGTGCCAGCAGTTTATCAGGAGGGACGGAATACTTGAACACTGAAGCTTTCTTT
>TRBV7-9|TRBJ2-3|-|TRBD2
CASSEIAGGGADTQYF
TGTGCCAGCAGCGAAATAGCGGGAGGGGGCGCAGATACGCAGTATTTT
>TRBV28|TRBJ1-1|-|-
CASSPDREAFF
TGTGCCAGCAGCCCCGACAGGGAAGCTTTCTTT
>TRBV7-8|TRBJ1-5|-|-
CASKPLGGQKSNQPQHF
TGTGCCAGCAAGCCGCTCGGCGGCCAGAAGAGCAATCAGCCCCAGCATTTT
>TRBV5-5|TRBJ1-4|few|-
CASSRREGEKLFF
TGTGCCAGCAGCCGGCGGGAAGGTGAAAAACTGTTTTTT
>TRBV7-9|TRBJ1-1|-|-
CASSPAGYRRDTEAFF
TGTGCCAGCAGCCCCGCGGGCTATAGACGGGACACTGAAGCTTTCTTT
>TRBV28|TRBJ2-3|-|-
CASSFVAGTDTQYF
TGTGCCAGCAGTTTTGTGGCGGGAACAGATACGCAGTATTTT
>TRBV5-1|TRBJ1-1|-|-
CASSFLDSMNTEAFF
TGCGCCAGCAGCTTTCTGGACAGCATGAACACTGAAGCTTTCTTT
>TRBV28|TRBJ1-2|-|TRBD1
CASSSSGGPNYGYTF
TGTGCCAGCAGTTCGTCAGGGGGGCCTAACTATGGCTACACCTTC
>TRBV4-1|TRBJ1-2|-|TRBD1
CASSLLDRVNYGYTF
TGCGCCAGCAGCCTCCTGGACAGGGTTAACTATGGCTACACCTTC
>TRBV5-4|TRBJ1-6|-|TRBD1
CASSKQQGALTPLHF
TGTGCCAGCAGCAAGCAACAGGGGGCTCTGACACCCCTCCACTTT
>TRBV6-5|TRBJ1-2|-|-
CASVREPYGYTF
TGTGCCAGCGTCAGGGAACCTTATGGCTACACCTTC
>TRBV7-9|TRBJ2-2|-|-
CASSRQNNTGELFF
TGTGCCAGCAGCCGACAGAATAACACCGGGGAGCTGTTTTTT
>TRBV28|TRBJ1-2|-|-
CASSSVAGQGYTF
TGTGCCAGCAGTTCGGTCGCGGGTCAGGGCTACACCTTC
>TRBV12-3/TRBV12-4|TRBJ1-1|-|-
CASSLRVDTEAFF
TGTGCCAGCAGTTTACGGGTTGACACTGAAGCTTTCTTT
>TRBV6-1|TRBJ1-2|once|TRBD1
CASSEAGTARRYGYTF
TGTGCCAGCAGTGAAGCGGGGACAGCGCGACGTTATGGCTACACCTTC
>TRBV5-1|TRBJ1-3|-|-
CASSLTDTGTNPGNTIYF
TGCGCCAGCAGCTTAACAGACACAGGGACGAATCCTGGAAACACCATATATTTT
>TRBV19|TRBJ2-6|-|-
CASRPPGAGANVLTF
TGTGCCAGTCGCCCCCCAGGGGCTGGGGCCAACGTCCTGACTTTC
>TRBV5-5|TRBJ1-3|-|-
CASSLSGRLSTIYF
TGTGCCAGCAGCTTGTCAGGGCGCCTCTCCACCATATATTTT
>TRBV10-2|TRBJ2-7|-|TRBD2
CASSETRGGWGYEQYF
TGCGCCAGCAGTGAGACGCGGGGGGGTTGGGGCTACGAGCAGTACTTC
>TRBV7-6|TRBJ1-1|-|-
CASSLGGSVNTEAFF
TGTGCCAGCAGCTTAGGAGGCAGTGTGAACACTGAAGCTTTCTTT
>TRBV29-1|TRBJ2-7|-|-
CSVAGRVSSYEQYF
TGCAGCGTTGCTGGCAGGGTCAGCTCCTACGAGCAGTACTTC
>TRBV5-1|TRBJ2-1|once|TRBD2
CASSLLAGANNEQFF
TGCGCCAGCAGCTTGTTAGCGGGGGCTAACAATGAGCAGTTCTTC
>TRBV5-1|TRBJ2-5|-|TRBD2
CASSLGTSGSLGGETQYF
TGCGCCAGCAGCCTGGGGACTAGCGGGAGTCTGGGGGGAGAGACCCAGTACTTC
>TRBV7-2|TRBJ1-2|-|-
CASSPLTAEDYGYTF
TGTGCCAGCAGCCCCCTGACGGCGGAGGACTATGGCTACACCTTC
>TRBV5-6|TRBJ2-3|-|TRBD2
CASTRGGDTQYF
TGTGCCAGCACCCGGGGGGGGGATACGCAGTATTTT
>TRBV5-4|TRBJ2-3|-|TRBD2
CASSTAGADTQYF
TGTGCCAGCAGCACCGCGGGAGCGGATACGCAGTATTTT
>TRBV5-1|TRBJ2-2|-|TRBD1
CASSPGQGGTGELFF
TGCGCCAGCAGCCCAGGACAGGGCGGAACCGGGGAGCTGTTTTTT
>TRBV19|TRBJ2-3|-|TRBD2
CASSLRLAGPTDTQYF
TGTGCCAGTAGTCTAAGACTAGCGGGGCCCACAGATACGCAGTATTTT